This TCR beta chain was captured by sequencing in a study of technical replicates of blood from a handful of donors. Produced via immunoSEQ multiplex PCR; TCRdb's table is partial and in-frame only. In the table there are around 93,000 clones, around 95% of which are singletons. This clone was recorded only once. V was cut by 2 bases and J by 6 bases, with 16 bases left in between. Germline V CDR1 and CDR2: LGHNT, FRNRAP. The CDR3 totals 15 residues. This rearrangement joins TRBV12-5 to TRBJ1-1, with D possibly matching TRBD1 (5 bases). This clonotype originated in a human donor in good health. The source material was T cells isolated from PBMCs. CDR3 residues: CASGLNPRDLAEAFF. The CDR3 coding sequence is TGTGCTAGTGGTTTGAACCCCAGGGATCTTGCTGAAGCTTTCTTT.